Presented here are 12 T cell receptor beta chains from one specimen sequenced in a study of OX40 agonist ivuxolimab in advanced cancers. Profiled with immunoSEQ multiplex PCR; TCRdb holds only in-frame clones, not every one. This sample has tens of thousands of clones; approximately 92% occur once, and the top ten carry around 0.92%. The material sequenced was CD4+ or CD8+ T cells sorted from blood, taken in a trial of the OX40 agonist ivuxolimab. All receptors come from an adult with an advanced solid tumor such as melanoma, head and neck, liver or kidney cancer.

The chain uses TRBV5-1 and TRBJ1-2, with D uncertain. Germline V gene data show CDR1 as SGHRS and CDR2 as YFSETQ. Deletions cut 0 bases from V and 1 base from J, with 10 bases between. This CDR3 has 15 residues. CDR3 coding DNA: TGCGCCAGCAGCTTGGCCGAGACACTTAACTATGGCTACACCTTC. Residues: CASSLAETLNYGYTF.

This sequence joins TRBV11-1 and TRBJ2-5; D perhaps matches TRBD2 (5 bases). The end of the DNA is better explained by TRBJ2-7, so the J call may be wrong. There are 16 residues in the CDR3. CDR1 SGHAT and CDR2 FQDESV come from the germline V gene (reference sequence). The CDR3 nucleotides read TGTGCCAGCAGCCAGGCTGGCGGGCGAGCCTCCTACGAGCAGTACTTC. It translates to CASSQAGGRASYEQYF.

This rearrangement joins TRBV27 to TRBJ2-4; D tentatively fits TRBD1 or TRBD2 (6 bases each). CDR1 is MNHEY, CDR2 SMNVEV, per germline (reference sequence). The CDR3 extends over 16 amino acids. The ends were cut back, 7 bases at V and 0 bases at J, with 16 bases in the middle. CDR3 sequence: CASMRGGGLAKNIQYF. CDR3 bases: TGTGCCAGCATGCGGGGTGGGGGCCTAGCCAAAAACATTCAGTACTTC.

The V call is TRBV10-2, the J call TRBJ2-1; 10 bases line up with TRBD1. The J segment lost 4 bases and the V segment lost 6 bases, leaving 12 bases of the junction unmatched. The CDR3 is 17 residues long. CDR1 and CDR2 (germline): WSHSY, SAAADI. DNA of the CDR3: TGCGCCAGCAGCCGAGGGACAGGGGTAGATGGGTACAATGAGCAGTTCTTC. Translated, it gives CASSRGTGVDGYNEQFF.

CDR3 protein: CASSLTTRLNTEAFF. CDR3 nucleotide sequence: TGTGCCAGCAGCTTGACTACCCGCTTGAACACTGAAGCTTTCTTT. The chain carries TRBV5-6 and TRBJ1-1; no clear D gene. The germline V gene has CDR1 SGHDT and CDR2 YYEEEE. The CDR3 spans 15 residues. V gave up 1 base and J gave up 0 bases, with 10 bases separating them. Looking up the rest from reference TRBV5-6 and TRBJ1-1 gives the full variable domain: DAGVTQSPTHLIKTRGQQVTLRCSPKSGHDTVSWYQQALGQGPQFIFQYYEEEERQRGNFPDRFSGHQFPNYSSELNVNALLLGDSALYLCASSLTTRLNTEAFFGQGTRLTVV.

The genes are TRBV6-1 and TRBJ1-3; D is possibly TRBD1 (5 bases). V shed 4 bases and J shed 6 bases, with 10 bases lying between them. This CDR3 region has 13 residues. Germline CDR1 MNHNS, CDR2 SASEGT. CDR3 in amino acids: CASSVKGENTIYF. For the CDR3, the DNA is TGTGCCAGCAGTGTTAAAGGGGAAAACACCATATATTTT.

The genes are TRBV21-1 and TRBJ2-7; the table's D call TRBD2 went unverified against the DNA. TRBV21-1 has pseudogene status. The CDR3 has 16 amino acids. The CDR3 is CASSKTGTSGNYEQYF. In DNA, the CDR3 is TGTGCCAGCAGCAAAACGGGGACTAGTGGGAACTACGAGCAGTACTTC.

DNA for the CDR3: TGTGCCAGTACTGCGACAGGGGGCACCTACGAGCAGTACTTC. It is translated as CASTATGGTYEQYF. The rearrangement links TRBV6-5 to TRBJ2-7; 10 bases match TRBD1. The CDR3 runs 14 residues. V gave up 9 bases and J gave up 2 bases; unmatched junction bases: 7. Germline CDR1 reads MNHEY; CDR2 reads SVGAGI.

The chain is built from TRBV25-1 and TRBJ2-2; the match to TRBD1 covers 8 bases. The CDR3 loop spans 16 amino acids. The germline V gene encodes CDR1 MGHDK and CDR2 SYGVNS. Losses at the gene ends were 1 base for V and 5 bases for J; bases not matched to a gene: 6. The chain's CDR3 is CASSEWGRGHTGELFF. CDR3 DNA: TGTGCCAGCAGTGAATGGGGCAGGGGGCATACCGGGGAGCTGTTTTTT.

The chain uses TRBV28 and TRBJ1-3; D is unclear. This CDR3 comprises 17 residues. V was pared by 5 bases and J by 0 bases, with 17 bases between. Germline V gene lookup returns CDR1 MDHEN and CDR2 SYDVKM. The CDR3 is CASSGWRGPGSGNTIYF. CDR3 DNA: TGTGCCAGCAGTGGATGGCGTGGTCCTGGCTCTGGAAACACCATATATTTT.

The CDR3 loop is CASSVHGQGGYEQYF. CDR3 DNA: TGTGCCAGCAGCGTACACGGACAGGGCGGTTACGAGCAGTACTTC. This chain uses TRBV9 with TRBJ2-7; 8 nucleotides align to TRBD1. The CDR3 is 15 residues long. The V and J ends lost 1 base and 4 bases, in that order; junction bases with no gene match: 7. Germline V lookup: CDR1 SGDLS, CDR2 YYNGEE.

The chain recombines TRBV9 with TRBJ2-3; D is undetermined. From germline, CDR1 is SGDLS and CDR2 YYNGEE. The V end lost 4 bases, the J end lost 6 bases, and 9 bases lay between the germline ends. The CDR3 has 12 residues. CDR3 coding DNA: TGTGCCAGCAGCCCTGGATGGGATACGCAGTATTTT. It translates to CASSPGWDTQYF.